The rows below give T cell receptor beta chains drawn from one sample of a study of PD-1 blockade in classical Hodgkin lymphoma. Sequencing used immunoSEQ multiplex PCR; TCRdb keeps in-frame clones, though not all of them. The sample includes about 18,000 clones, 86% of them seen just once. Sample: peripheral blood mononuclear cells (PBMCs), taken before the second cycle of nivolumab. These receptors all stem from a human donor with classical Hodgkin lymphoma. The CDR3 runs from the conserved cysteine through the conserved F or W. D genes are given only for firm matches. Clone size appears in some rows only: once, few, many, or a class for an expanded clone.

clone size	D gene	V gene	J gene	CDR3 DNA	CDR3 protein
-	-	TRBV5-1	TRBJ1-4	TGCGCCAGCAGCCCAGGATTAGGGCAAGGTGAAAAACTGTTTTTT	CASSPGLGQGEKLFF
-	-	TRBV27	TRBJ2-3	TGTGCCAGCAGTTTAGCGGGGACCACAAATACGCAGTATTTT	CASSLAGTTNTQYF
-	TRBD2	TRBV5-1	TRBJ2-7	TGCGCCAGCAGTTCTAGCGGGGAGTACGAGCAGTACTTC	CASSSSGEYEQYF
-	-	TRBV5-1	TRBJ1-2	TGCGCCAGCAGCGAAGCGGGCGAAGGCTATGGCTACACCTTC	CASSEAGEGYGYTF
-	TRBD1	TRBV6-5	TRBJ2-1	TGTGCCAGCACCGGGACAGGAGACAATGAGCAGTTCTTC	CASTGTGDNEQFF
few	-	TRBV7-9	TRBJ2-7	TGTGCCAGCAGCTTAATCGACCACTCCTACGAGCAGTACTTC	CASSLIDHSYEQYF
-	TRBD1	TRBV4-1	TRBJ1-1	TGCGCCAGCAGCCAAGCGGGACAGGGGAACACTGAAGCTTTCTTT	CASSQAGQGNTEAFF
-	-	TRBV7-9	TRBJ2-5	TGTGCCAGCAGCTTATGGGGGATCTCCCAAGAGACCCAGTACTTC	CASSLWGISQETQYF
-	TRBD1	TRBV5-1	TRBJ1-2	TGCGCCAGCAGCGAGGGACAGAATGGCTACACCTTC	CASSEGQNGYTF
-	TRBD2	TRBV6-5	TRBJ2-1	TGTGCCAGCAGTCCCGGGACTAGCGGCAAAAATGAGCAGTTCTTC	CASSPGTSGKNEQFF
-	TRBD1	TRBV7-2	TRBJ2-4	TGTGCCAGCAGCTTAGGACAGGGAAATAAAAACATTCAGTACTTC	CASSLGQGNKNIQYF
-	-	TRBV11-3	TRBJ1-1	TGTGCCAGCAGTTCCGACAGCGCGAACACTGAAGCTTTCTTT	CASSSDSANTEAFF